The clone carrying this T cell receptor (beta chain) was observed a single time. Antigen unknown. Assay used: immunoSEQ multiplex PCR; TCRdb lists only in-frame clones, some missing. Of some 40,000 clones detected, just under 90% appear once; the ten largest clones hold 0.5%. The data originate from a study of CD8 T cells in acute hepatitis C reinfection. Overall study findings and caveats: TRBV04 and TRBV06 were preferentially used in all groups, not explained by naive pool overrepresentation.

The sample's time point: naive CD8 control sorted from an acute-time-point sample. V was pared by 4 bases and J by 0 bases, with 12 bases between. CDR1 and CDR2 (germline): SEHNR, FQNEAQ (reference sequence). The CDR3 extends over 15 amino acids. The receptor comes from a young man with chronic hepatitis C. Sequenced: naive CD8+ T cells from PBMCs. The chain links TRBV7-9 to TRBJ1-1; D is undetermined. CDR3 sequence: CASSWPLVMNTEAFF. The CDR3 DNA sequence: TGTGCCAGCAGCTGGCCACTGGTCATGAACACTGAAGCTTTCTTT.